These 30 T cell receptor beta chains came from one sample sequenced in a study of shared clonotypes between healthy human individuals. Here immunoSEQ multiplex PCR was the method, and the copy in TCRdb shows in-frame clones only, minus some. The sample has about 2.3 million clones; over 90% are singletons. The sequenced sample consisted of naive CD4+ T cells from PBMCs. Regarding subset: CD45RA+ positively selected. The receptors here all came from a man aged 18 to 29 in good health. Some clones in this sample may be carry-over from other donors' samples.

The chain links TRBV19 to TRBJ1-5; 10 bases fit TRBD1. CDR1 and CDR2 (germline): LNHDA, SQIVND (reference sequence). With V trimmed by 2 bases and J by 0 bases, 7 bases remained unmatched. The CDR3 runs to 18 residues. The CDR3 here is CASSIIGTGVSSNQPQHF. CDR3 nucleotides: TGTGCCAGTAGTATAATCGGGACAGGGGTAAGTAGCAATCAGCCCCAGCATTTT.

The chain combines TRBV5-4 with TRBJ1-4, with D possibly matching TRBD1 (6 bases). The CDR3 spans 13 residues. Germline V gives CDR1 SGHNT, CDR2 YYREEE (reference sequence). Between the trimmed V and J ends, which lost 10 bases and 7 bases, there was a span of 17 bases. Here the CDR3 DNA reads TGTGCCCTAAACGACGGGGGGGCTGAAAAACTGTTTTTT. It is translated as CALNDGGAEKLFF.

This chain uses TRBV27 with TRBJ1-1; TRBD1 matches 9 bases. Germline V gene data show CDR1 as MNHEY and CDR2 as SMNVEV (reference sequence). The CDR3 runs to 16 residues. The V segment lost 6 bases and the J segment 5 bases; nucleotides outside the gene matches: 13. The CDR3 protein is CASSTLPPGQGTEAFF. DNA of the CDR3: TGTGCCAGCAGCACCCTCCCGCCCGGACAGGGGACTGAAGCTTTCTTT.

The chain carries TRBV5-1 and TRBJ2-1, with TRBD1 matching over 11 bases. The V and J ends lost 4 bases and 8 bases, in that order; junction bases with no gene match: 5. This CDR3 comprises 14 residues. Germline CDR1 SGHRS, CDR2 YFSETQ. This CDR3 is CASSKGQGDDEQFF. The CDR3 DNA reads TGCGCCAGCAGCAAGGGACAGGGGGATGATGAGCAGTTCTTC.

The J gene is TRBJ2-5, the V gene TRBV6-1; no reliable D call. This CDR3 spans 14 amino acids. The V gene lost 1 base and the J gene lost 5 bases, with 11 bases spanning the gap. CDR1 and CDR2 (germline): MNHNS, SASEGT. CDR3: CASSEVEISETQYF. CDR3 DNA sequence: TGTGCCAGCAGTGAAGTTGAGATCTCTGAGACCCAGTACTTC.

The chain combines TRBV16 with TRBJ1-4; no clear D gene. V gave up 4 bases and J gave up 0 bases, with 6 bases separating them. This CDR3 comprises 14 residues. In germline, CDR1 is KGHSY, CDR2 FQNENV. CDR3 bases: TGTGCCAGCAGCCGGGCGTCAACTAATGAAAAACTGTTTTTT. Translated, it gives CASSRASTNEKLFF.

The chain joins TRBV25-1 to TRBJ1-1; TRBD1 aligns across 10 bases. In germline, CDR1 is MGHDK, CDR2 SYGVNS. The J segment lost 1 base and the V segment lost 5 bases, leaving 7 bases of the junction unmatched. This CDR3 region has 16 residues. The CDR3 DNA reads TGTGCCAGCAGTAGGGAGACAGGGGGCGAGAACACTGAAGCTTTCTTT. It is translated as CASSRETGGENTEAFF. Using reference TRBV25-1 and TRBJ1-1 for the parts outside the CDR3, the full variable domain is EADIYQTPRYLVIGTGKKITLECSQTMGHDKMYWYQQDPGMELHLIHYSYGVNSTEKGDLSSESTVSRIRTEHFPLTLESARPSHTSQYLCASSRETGGENTEAFFGQGTRLTVV.

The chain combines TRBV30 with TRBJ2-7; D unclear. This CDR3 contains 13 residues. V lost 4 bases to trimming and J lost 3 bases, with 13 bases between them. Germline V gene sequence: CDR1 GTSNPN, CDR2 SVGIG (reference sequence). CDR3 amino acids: CAWNWGGVYEQYF. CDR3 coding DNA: TGTGCCTGGAATTGGGGTGGCGTCTACGAGCAGTACTTC.

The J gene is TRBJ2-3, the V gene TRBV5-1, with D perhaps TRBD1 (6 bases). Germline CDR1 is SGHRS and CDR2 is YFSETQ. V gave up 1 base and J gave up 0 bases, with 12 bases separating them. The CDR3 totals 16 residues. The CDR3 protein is CASSLNTGSSTDTQYF. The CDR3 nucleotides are TGCGCCAGCAGCTTGAATACAGGGTCTAGCACAGATACGCAGTATTTT.

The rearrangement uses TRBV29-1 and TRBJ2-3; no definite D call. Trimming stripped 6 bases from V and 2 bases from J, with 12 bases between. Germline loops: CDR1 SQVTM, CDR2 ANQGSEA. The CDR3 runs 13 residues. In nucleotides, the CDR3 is TGCAGCGTCCCAGAACGGGCCACAGATACGCAGTATTTT. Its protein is CSVPERATDTQYF.

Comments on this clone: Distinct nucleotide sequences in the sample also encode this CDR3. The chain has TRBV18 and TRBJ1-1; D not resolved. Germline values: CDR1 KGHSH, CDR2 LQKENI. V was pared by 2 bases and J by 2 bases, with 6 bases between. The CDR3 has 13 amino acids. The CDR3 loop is CASSPAGNTEAFF. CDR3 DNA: TGTGCCAGCTCACCAGCAGGCAACACTGAAGCTTTCTTT.

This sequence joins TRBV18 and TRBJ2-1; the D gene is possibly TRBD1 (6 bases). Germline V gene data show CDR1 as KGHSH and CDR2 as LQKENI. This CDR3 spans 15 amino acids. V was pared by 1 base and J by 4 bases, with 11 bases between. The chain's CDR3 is CASSPQNREYNEQFF. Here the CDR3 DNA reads TGTGCCAGCTCACCACAAAACAGGGAATACAATGAGCAGTTCTTC.

CDR3 in amino acids: CASSLPGTGGVDTQYF. The CDR3 bases are TGTGCCAGCAGTTTACCCGGGACAGGGGGCGTAGATACGCAGTATTTT. The chain links TRBV28 to TRBJ2-3; the match to TRBD1 covers 12 bases. Trimming cost V 2 bases and J 5 bases; bases outside gene matches: 5. Germline CDR1 is MDHEN and CDR2 is SYDVKM. This CDR3 contains 16 residues.

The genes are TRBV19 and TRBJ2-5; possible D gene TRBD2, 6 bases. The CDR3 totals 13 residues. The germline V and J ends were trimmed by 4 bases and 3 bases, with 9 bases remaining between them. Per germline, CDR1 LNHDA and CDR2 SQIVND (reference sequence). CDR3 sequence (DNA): TGTGCCAGTAGTAGGAGGGACGAAGAGACCCAGTACTTC. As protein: CASSRRDEETQYF.

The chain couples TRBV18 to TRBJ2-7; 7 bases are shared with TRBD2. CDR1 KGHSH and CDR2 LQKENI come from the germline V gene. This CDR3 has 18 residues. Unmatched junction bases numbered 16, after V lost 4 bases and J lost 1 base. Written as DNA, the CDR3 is TGTGCCAGCTCACTAAAATTTACTCGCGACGGGAGGTCCTACGAGCAGTACTTC. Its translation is CASSLKFTRDGRSYEQYF.

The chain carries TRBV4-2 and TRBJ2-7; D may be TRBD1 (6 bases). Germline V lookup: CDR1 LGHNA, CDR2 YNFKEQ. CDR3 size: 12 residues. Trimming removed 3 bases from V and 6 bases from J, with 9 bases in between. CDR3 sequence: CASSHDRREQYF. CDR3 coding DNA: TGTGCCAGCAGCCACGACAGGCGCGAGCAGTACTTC.

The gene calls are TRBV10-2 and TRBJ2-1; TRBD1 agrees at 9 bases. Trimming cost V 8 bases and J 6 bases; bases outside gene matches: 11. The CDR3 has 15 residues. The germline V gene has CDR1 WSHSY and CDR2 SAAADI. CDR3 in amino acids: CASGARTGETNEQFF. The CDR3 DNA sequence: TGCGCCAGCGGGGCCAGGACAGGGGAAACCAATGAGCAGTTCTTC.

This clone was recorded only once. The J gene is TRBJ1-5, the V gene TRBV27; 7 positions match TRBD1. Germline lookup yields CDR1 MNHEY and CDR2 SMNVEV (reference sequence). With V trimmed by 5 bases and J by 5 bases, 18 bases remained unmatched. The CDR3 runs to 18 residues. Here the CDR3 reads CASSAPFRPRDRYQPQHF. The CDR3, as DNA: TGTGCCAGCAGTGCCCCCTTTAGGCCCCGGGACAGATATCAGCCCCAGCATTTT.

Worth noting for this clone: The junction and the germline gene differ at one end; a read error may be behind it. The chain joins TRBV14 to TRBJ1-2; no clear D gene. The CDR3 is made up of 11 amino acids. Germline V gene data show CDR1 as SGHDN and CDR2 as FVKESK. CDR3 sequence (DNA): TGTGCCAGCAGCCAAGATCGGCCTAACTCCTTC. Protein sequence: CASSQDRPNSF.

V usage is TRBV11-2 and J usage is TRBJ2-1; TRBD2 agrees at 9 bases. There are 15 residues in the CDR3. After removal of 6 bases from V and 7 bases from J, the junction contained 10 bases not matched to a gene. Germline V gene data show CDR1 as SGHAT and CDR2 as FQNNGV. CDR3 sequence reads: CASSTSGGRANEQFF. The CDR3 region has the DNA TGTGCCAGCAGTACTAGCGGCGGGAGGGCGAATGAGCAGTTCTTC.

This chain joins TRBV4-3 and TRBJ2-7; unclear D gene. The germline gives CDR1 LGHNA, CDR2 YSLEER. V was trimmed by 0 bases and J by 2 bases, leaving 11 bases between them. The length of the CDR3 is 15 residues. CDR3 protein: CASSQDRHSTYEQYF. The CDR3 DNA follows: TGCGCCAGCAGCCAAGACAGACACAGTACCTACGAGCAGTACTTC.

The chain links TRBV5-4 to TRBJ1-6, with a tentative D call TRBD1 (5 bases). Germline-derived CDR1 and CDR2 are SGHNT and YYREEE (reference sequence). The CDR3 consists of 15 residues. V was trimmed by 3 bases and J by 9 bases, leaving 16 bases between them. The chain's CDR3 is CASSSGVQGISPLHF. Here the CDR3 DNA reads TGTGCCAGCAGCTCAGGAGTTCAGGGAATTTCACCCCTCCACTTT.

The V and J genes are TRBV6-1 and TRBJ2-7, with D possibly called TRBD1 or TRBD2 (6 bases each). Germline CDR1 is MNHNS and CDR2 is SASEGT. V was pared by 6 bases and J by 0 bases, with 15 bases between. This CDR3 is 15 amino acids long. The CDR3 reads CASRVDRLGSYEQYF. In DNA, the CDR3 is TGTGCCAGCAGGGTGGACAGACTAGGCTCCTACGAGCAGTACTTC.

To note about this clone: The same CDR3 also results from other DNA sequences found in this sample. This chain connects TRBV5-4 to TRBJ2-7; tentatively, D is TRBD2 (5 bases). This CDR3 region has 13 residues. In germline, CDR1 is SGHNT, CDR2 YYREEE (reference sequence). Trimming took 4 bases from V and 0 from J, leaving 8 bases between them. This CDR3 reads CASSSGSSYEQYF. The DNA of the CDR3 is TGTGCCAGCAGCAGCGGCAGCTCCTACGAGCAGTACTTC. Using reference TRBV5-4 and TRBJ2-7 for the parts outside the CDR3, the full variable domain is ETGVTQSPTHLIKTRGQQVTLRCSSQSGHNTVSWYQQALGQGPQFIFQYYREEENGRGNFPPRFSGLQFPNYSSELNVNALELDDSALYLCASSSGSSYEQYFGPGTRLTVT.

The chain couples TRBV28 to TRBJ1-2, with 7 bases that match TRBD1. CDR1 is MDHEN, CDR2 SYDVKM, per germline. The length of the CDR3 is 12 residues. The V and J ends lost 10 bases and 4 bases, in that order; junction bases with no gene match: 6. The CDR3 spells CAIGTAPYGYTF. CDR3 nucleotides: TGTGCCATTGGGACAGCGCCCTATGGCTACACCTTC.

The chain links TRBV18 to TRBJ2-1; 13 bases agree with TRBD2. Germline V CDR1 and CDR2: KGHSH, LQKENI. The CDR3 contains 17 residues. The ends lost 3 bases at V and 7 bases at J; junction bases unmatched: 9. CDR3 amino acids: CASSPTTGLAGWNEQFF. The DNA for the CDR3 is TGTGCCAGCTCACCCACAACGGGACTAGCGGGATGGAATGAGCAGTTCTTC.

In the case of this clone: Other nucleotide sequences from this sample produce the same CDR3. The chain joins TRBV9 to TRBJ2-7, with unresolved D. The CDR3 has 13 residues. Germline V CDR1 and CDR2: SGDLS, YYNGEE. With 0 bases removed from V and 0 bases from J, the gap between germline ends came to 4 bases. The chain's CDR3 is CASSVGGSYEQYF. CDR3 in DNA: TGTGCCAGCAGCGTAGGAGGCTCCTACGAGCAGTACTTC.

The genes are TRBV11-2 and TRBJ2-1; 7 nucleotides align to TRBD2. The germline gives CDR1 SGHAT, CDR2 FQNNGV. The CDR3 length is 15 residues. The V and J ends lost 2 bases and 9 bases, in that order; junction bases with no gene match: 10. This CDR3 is CASSLSGKHAGEQFF. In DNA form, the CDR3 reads TGTGCCAGCAGCTTAAGCGGGAAACATGCCGGTGAGCAGTTCTTC.

CDR3 nucleotides: TGTGCCAGCAGCCGGACAGGCGGAAACACCATATATTTT. Protein sequence: CASSRTGGNTIYF. The rearrangement links TRBV9 to TRBJ1-3; TRBD1 agrees at 7 bases. Germline V lookup: CDR1 SGDLS, CDR2 YYNGEE. V lost 4 bases to trimming and J lost 4 bases; unmatched junction nucleotides: 2. The CDR3 extends over 13 amino acids. The full variable domain, with the rest looked up from reference TRBV9 and TRBJ1-3, is DSGVTQTPKHLITATGQRVTLRCSPRSGDLSVYWYQQSLDQGLQFLIQYYNGEERAKGNILERFSAQQFPDLHSELNLSSLELGDSALYFCASSRTGGNTIYFGEGSWLTVV.

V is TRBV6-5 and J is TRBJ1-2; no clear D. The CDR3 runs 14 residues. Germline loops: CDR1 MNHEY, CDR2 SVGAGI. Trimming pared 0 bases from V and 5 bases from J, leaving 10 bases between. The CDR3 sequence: CASSYSGIGYGYTF. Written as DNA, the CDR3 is TGTGCCAGCAGTTACTCAGGAATAGGGTATGGCTACACCTTC.